Listed below are T cell receptor beta chains from one sample, sequenced in a study of glioma-infiltrating T cells after dendritic cell vaccination. TCRdb's table, derived via immunoSEQ multiplex PCR, lists solely in-frame clones and lacks some. The table has roughly 60,000 clones, over 75% seen once. Sequencing was performed on blood, taken after dendritic cell vaccination. The receptors were sampled from a human donor with glioblastoma. Each CDR3 is given without its conserved first and last residue. The order of the fields is V gene, J gene, D gene, CDR3 protein. The D gene is left open where the match is weak.

TRBV7-9,TRBJ2-7,.,ASSLARDSYEQY
TRBV19,TRBJ1-1,TRBD1,ASSVQGSPEAF
TRBV19,TRBJ1-1,.,ASSISEGGDTEAF
TRBV30,TRBJ1-2,TRBD1,AWSHKRTGSANYGYT
TRBV6-5,TRBJ1-4,TRBD1,ASSYDRGNEKLF
TRBV19,TRBJ1-1,.,ASSRPTGWTEAF
TRBV30,TRBJ2-3,TRBD2,AWSQGGGADTQY
TRBV4-2,TRBJ1-5,.,ASSQDEGASNQPQH
TRBV2,TRBJ2-1,TRBD2,AGLAGGLDEQF
TRBV25-1,TRBJ2-7,TRBD1,ASSDPRTGDYEQY
TRBV11-2,TRBJ2-7,.,ASSLADEQY
TRBV6-4,TRBJ1-4,TRBD1,ASSRTGREKLF
TRBV6-5,TRBJ2-3,TRBD2,ASSYRGGVATDTQY
TRBV9,TRBJ1-6,.,ASSVGQGGAASPLH
TRBV11-2,TRBJ2-7,TRBD2,ASRGTNTGFDEQY
TRBV18,TRBJ1-1,.,ASSPRTQNTEAF
TRBV4-1,TRBJ2-2,TRBD2,ASSQVAGGDTGELF
TRBV28,TRBJ1-1,.,ASSEGNTEAF
TRBV28,TRBJ2-7,.,ASSPLGGGLLYEQY
TRBV29-1,TRBJ2-1,TRBD1,SVTRDRAYNEQF
TRBV27,TRBJ2-7,TRBD1,ASSLYPTGREQY
TRBV5-6,TRBJ1-2,.,ASSLRQAAT
TRBV7-9,TRBJ2-1,TRBD2,ASSFPGGTNNEQF
TRBV7-8,TRBJ1-2,.,ASSLKRVENYGYT
TRBV4-1,TRBJ2-7,TRBD2,ASSLITTSGVIYEQY
TRBV4-2,TRBJ1-1,TRBD1,ASSPWTGTNTEAF
TRBV7-6,TRBJ2-7,TRBD1,ASSLWGQTYEQY
TRBV4-1,TRBJ1-4,.,ASSQETRGGKLF
TRBV19,TRBJ2-7,TRBD2,ASALGSGDYEQY
TRBV19,TRBJ2-2,.,ASSMRGRALTGELF
TRBV6-6,TRBJ1-2,TRBD1,ASRGTGVDYGYT
TRBV6-5,TRBJ2-2,.,ASRWIGDTGELF
TRBV5-6,.,TRBD1,ASSSLYGTGNYEQY
TRBV4-3,TRBJ2-7,.,ASSQERGTEQY
TRBV7-8,TRBJ2-7,TRBD2,ASSLAPFIGTSGYEQY
TRBV7-2,TRBJ1-4,TRBD1,ASSQRQGGEKLF
TRBV7-8,TRBJ1-1,.,ASSRAGRSSTEAF
TRBV19,TRBJ1-2,TRBD1,ASSIRGTGPGYT
TRBV6-5,TRBJ1-5,TRBD1,ASRWRQGQPQH
TRBV15,TRBJ2-7,.,ATSRPGVYEQY
TRBV6-5,TRBJ1-2,.,ASSPRASSHGYT
TRBV15,TRBJ2-7,TRBD2,ATSAGVDLFSEQY
TRBV4-3,TRBJ1-2,TRBD1,ASSQGQGGSYGYT
TRBV7-2,TRBJ2-5,.,ASSEYQETQY
TRBV2,TRBJ1-5,.,ASSERTFYSNQPQH
TRBV5-1,TRBJ2-5,TRBD1,ASSVGQGAETQY
TRBV30,TRBJ2-3,.,ATSRGITDTQY
TRBV18,TRBJ2-1,TRBD1,ASLPGQGNNEQF
TRBV4-2,TRBJ1-1,.,ASSQVQSNTEAF
TRBV20-1,TRBJ2-7,.,SAAPGVEQY
TRBV30,TRBJ2-2,.,AWSVAAGQFILGDTGELF
TRBV19,TRBJ1-6,.,ASSMERGSPLH
TRBV9,TRBJ2-3,TRBD2,ASSVSSGGSDTQY
TRBV4-3,TRBJ2-2,.,ASSHRTPGELF
TRBV4-2,TRBJ1-3,.,ASSRQVSGNTIY
TRBV5-6,TRBJ2-7,TRBD1,ASSLGTGGHEQY
TRBV29-1,TRBJ1-2,TRBD1,SVEDSTGPGYT